The entry below gives a single T cell receptor beta chain sequence along with its context. Its antigen is not identified. This CDR3 contains 14 residues. Germline lookup yields CDR1 DFQATT and CDR2 SNEGSKA (reference sequence). Deletions cut 4 bases from V and 2 bases from J, with 9 bases between. This entry is derived from a study of blood T cells in healthy people across ages. Broader study findings: The study found more naive CD4+ cells and higher diversity in long-lived than aged donors.

Together with a sample-barcoded 5' primer, a J-beta primer mix was included in a second PCR lasting about 7 to 11 cycles. The template-switch adaptor was a 5' adaptor with 12 random nucleotides. It tagged each cDNA molecule. In TCRdb, the 5' RACE reads were re-called with MiXCR into one record per CDR3 protein. This sample has some 1,800,000 distinct CDR3 sequences, with about two fifths found just once. The sequence came from a human donor in good health. The sample comprised blood. V is TRBV20-1 and J is TRBJ1-6; the D is unclear. The CDR3 spells CSAMDDTYNSPLHF. CDR3 DNA: TGCAGTGCTATGGACGATACCTATAATTCACCCCTCCACTTT.